A selection of T cell receptor beta chains follows, all from one sample in a study of cytomegalovirus exposure and HLA in healthy donors. Profiling relied on immunoSEQ multiplex PCR, and the TCRdb table lists in-frame clones only, not all of them. The sample comprises around 200,000 clones, approximately 80% of which are singletons, and roughly a tenth rests with the top ten. Input material: PBMCs. All receptors come from a woman between 50 and 59 years old in good health and CMV-seropositive. Each CDR3 is given without its conserved first and last residue.

CDR3 protein: ASSLSGVFEQY
V gene: TRBV5-1
J gene: TRBJ2-7

CDR3 protein: ASMSMTDPGNTIY
V gene: TRBV7-9
J gene: TRBJ1-3

CDR3 protein: ASTWDRGNQETQY
V gene: TRBV5-6
J gene: TRBJ2-5

CDR3 protein: ASSPPNTGELF
V gene: TRBV18
J gene: TRBJ2-2

CDR3 protein: ASSRQDNYGYT
V gene: TRBV18
J gene: TRBJ1-2

CDR3 protein: ASRTGGVNEKLF
V gene: TRBV7-9
J gene: TRBJ1-4

CDR3 protein: ASSEEISSTDTQY
V gene: TRBV6-1
J gene: TRBJ2-3

CDR3 protein: ASSSGTSYTEAF
V gene: TRBV5-1
J gene: TRBJ1-1

CDR3 protein: ASSLERGYT
V gene: TRBV7-2
J gene: TRBJ1-2

CDR3 protein: ASRLTGEDTEAF
V gene: TRBV6-1
J gene: TRBJ1-1

CDR3 protein: ASSPGIAYEQY
V gene: TRBV7-3
J gene: TRBJ2-7

CDR3 protein: ASSPTTGGSEKLF
V gene: TRBV7-9
J gene: TRBJ1-4

CDR3 protein: AWSVRGRTGNTIY
V gene: TRBV30
J gene: TRBJ1-3

CDR3 protein: ASSRGGPVLY
V gene: TRBV7-9
J gene: TRBJ2-5

CDR3 protein: ASSLGRGFGEPQH
V gene: TRBV5-1
J gene: TRBJ1-5

CDR3 protein: ASSWNRERTQPQH
V gene: TRBV6-5
J gene: TRBJ1-5

CDR3 protein: ASSTVLGAGNTIY
V gene: TRBV19
J gene: TRBJ1-3

CDR3 protein: ASSRTGSTDTQY
V gene: TRBV4-1
J gene: TRBJ2-3

CDR3 protein: ASSLAGGVNEQF
V gene: TRBV7-6
J gene: TRBJ2-1

CDR3 protein: ASSPWDGTLNQPQH
V gene: TRBV4-1
J gene: TRBJ1-5

CDR3 protein: ASSPRQGRSAEAF
V gene: TRBV6-1
J gene: TRBJ1-1

CDR3 protein: ASSLRASGVNEQF
V gene: TRBV28
J gene: TRBJ2-1

CDR3 protein: ASSVDRANTGELF
V gene: TRBV6-5
J gene: TRBJ2-2